What follows is one T cell receptor (beta chain) and its context. It lacks a known antigen. No quality values exist for individual bases; no much larger clone is one base distant. Resection was performed on patients in Japan or China between the mid-2010s and the late 2010s. Two lung cancer pathologists independently reviewed H&E slides to confirm the histologic diagnosis of every case. Macro-dissection after pathologic assessment enriched premalignant or tumor cells for nucleic acid extraction. FFPE tissue was used for DNA isolation with the AllPrep DNA/RNA FFPE Kit. Trimmed from V: 8 bases; trimmed from J: 0 bases; junction bases lacking a gene match: 8. From the cysteine through the phenylalanine, the CDR3 covers 15 amino acids. Solely the CDR3 DNA is kept, with 45 bases framed from the first base. From a lookup of the germline V gene, CDR1 and CDR2 are MNHNS and SASEGT. The record originates from a study of immune evolution from preneoplasia to lung adenocarcinoma listed by TCRdb under 2021. Concerning the study at large: HLA loss of heterozygosity was seen in 7%, 15% and 33% of AIS, MIA and ADC lesions, and in no AAH lesions. The sample size was set by how many specimens were available, not by a prior power calculation. Resected precursor lesions (AAH, AIS, MIA) and invasive adenocarcinomas were compared with paired morphologically normal lung tissue. POLYSOLVER was used to infer class I HLA alleles from exome data, and LOHHLA was used to detect allele-specific HLA loss. A total of under 60 patients contributed TCR sequencing data. Whole exome sequencing and methylation data from the same cohort of nodules were integrated with the immune data. It was reported in the study that 100 or so samples were used for TCR sequencing. Immune contexture across lung adenocarcinoma precursors and invasive adenocarcinoma was profiled using immune gene expression, TCR sequencing and multiplex immunofluorescence. The overall cohort comprised around 48 patients with pulmonary nodules who underwent surgical resection. Results the study describes overall, beyond this receptor: The findings reflected association rather than direct causation, and larger cohorts with long-term follow-up and longitudinal biopsies were considered necessary. The highest clonality was observed in normal lung, whereas higher T cell density and diversity but lower clonality appeared to be present in later-stage lesions. Because all patients came from Japan and China, whether the findings apply to Western populations was uncertain. T cell clonality was highest in KRAS-mutant nodules compared with EGFR-mutant or double wild-type lesions. Normal lung had the highest top T cell clone frequencies, and these frequencies appeared to fall progressively from AAH through AIS, MIA and invasive adenocarcinoma.

TCR beta CDR3 regions were sequenced from DNA using the immunoSEQ hsTCRbeta Kit. The study's processing was this. TCR sequencing data were analysed with the ImmunoSEQ Analyzer. T cell clonality was calculated on productive rearrangements as 1 minus Pielou's evenness. The inverse Simpson index, applied to productive templates, was used to measure T cell diversity. T cell density was expressed as TCR beta template counts normalized to usable DNA, with usable DNA estimated by amplifying and sequencing housekeeping genes. TCR metrics were compared across histologic stages using two-sided Kruskal-Wallis tests. TCRdb obtained this table from immuneACCESS and retained in-frame rearrangements with V and J assigned. These tables miss some clones; where compared with another copy, unresolved V genes account for less than half of the shortfall, and the remainder is unexplained. V and J calls and clone size are as listed in that table; D and trimming were resolved from the DNA. Within this sample are around 7,200 clones, with about 80% of them counted one time only. Roughly 3% of the sample is taken by the ten largest.

This sequence originates from a person between 65 and 79 years old with lung adenocarcinoma. The chain couples TRBV6-1 to TRBJ2-3; TRBD2 matches 7 bases in the middle. The sequenced sample was FFPE minimally invasive lung adenocarcinoma tissue. The sample's cell subset or site label, decoded: micro-invasive lung adenocarcinoma (MIA). The sequenced DNA is TGTGCCAGCCGGACGGGGGGATATAGCACAGATACGCAGTATTTT. The translation is CASRTGGYSTDTQYF.